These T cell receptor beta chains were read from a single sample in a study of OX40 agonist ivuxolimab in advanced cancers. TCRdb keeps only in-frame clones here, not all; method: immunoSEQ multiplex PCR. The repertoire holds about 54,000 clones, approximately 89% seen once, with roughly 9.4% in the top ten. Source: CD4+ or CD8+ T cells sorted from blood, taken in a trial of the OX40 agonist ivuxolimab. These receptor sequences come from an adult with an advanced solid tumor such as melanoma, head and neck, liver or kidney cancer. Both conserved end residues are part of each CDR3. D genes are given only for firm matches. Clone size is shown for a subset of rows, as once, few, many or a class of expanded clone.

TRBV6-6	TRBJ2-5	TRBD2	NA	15	TGTGCCAGCACAAGAGGCGGGGGGAGGGAAGAGACCCAGTACTTC	CASTRGGGREETQYF
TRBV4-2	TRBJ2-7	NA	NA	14	TGTGCCAGCAGCCCCTCGGGGGCCCAGTACGAGCAGTACTTC	CASSPSGAQYEQYF
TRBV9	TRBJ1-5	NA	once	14	TGTGCCAGCAGCGCGCCGGGGGGCAATCAGCCCCAGCATTTT	CASSAPGGNQPQHF
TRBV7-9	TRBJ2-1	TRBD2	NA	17	TGTGCCAGCAGCTTAGGGTCTAGCGGGGTCTCCTACAATGAGCAGTTCTTC	CASSLGSSGVSYNEQFF
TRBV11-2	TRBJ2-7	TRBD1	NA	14	TGTGCCAGCAGGCCACAGGGGGCGTTCGACGAGCAGTACTTC	CASRPQGAFDEQYF
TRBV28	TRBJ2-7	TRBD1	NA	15	TGTGCCAGCAGTTACAGGGGCCTCCGCTCCTACGAGCAGTACTTC	CASSYRGLRSYEQYF
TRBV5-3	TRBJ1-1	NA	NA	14	TGTGCCAGAAGCTTGTTGCCCAAGTGCACTGAAGCTTTCTTT	CARSLLPKCTEAFF
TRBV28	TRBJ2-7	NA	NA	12	TGTGCCAGCAGTTCCCCCAGAGACGAGCAGTACTTC	CASSSPRDEQYF
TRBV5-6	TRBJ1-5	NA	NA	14	TGTGCCAGCAGCTTGGTCAGGGACGATCAGCCCCAGCATTTT	CASSLVRDDQPQHF
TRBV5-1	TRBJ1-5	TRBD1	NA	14	TGCGCCAGCAGACCTGACAGGGGGAACCAGCCCCAGCATTTT	CASRPDRGNQPQHF
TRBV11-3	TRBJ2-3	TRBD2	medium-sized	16	TGTGCCAGCAGCTCCCCACTAGCGGGATATGGAGATACGCAGTATTTT	CASSSPLAGYGDTQYF
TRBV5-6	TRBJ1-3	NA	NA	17	TGTGCCAGCAGCTTGGAAGTAAGGCCGCTCTCTGGAAACACCATATATTTT	CASSLEVRPLSGNTIYF
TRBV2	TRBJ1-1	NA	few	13	TGTGCCAGCGGTAGAGGGAGCGGCACTGAAGCTTTCTTT	CASGRGSGTEAFF
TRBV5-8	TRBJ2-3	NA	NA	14	TGTGCCAGCAGCTCCGGGGCAATCCTAGATACGCAGTATTTT	CASSSGAILDTQYF
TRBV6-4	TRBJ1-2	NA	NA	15	TGTGCCAGCAGTGTTACACCAGGGGATGGAAATGGCTACACCTTC	CASSVTPGDGNGYTF
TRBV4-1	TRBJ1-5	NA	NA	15	TGCGCCAGCAGCCAAGATAGACAGAGCAATCAGCCCCAGCATTTT	CASSQDRQSNQPQHF
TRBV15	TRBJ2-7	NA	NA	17	TGTGCCACCAGCAGAGATAATCAGGGGTTACCCTTTGTCGAGCAGTACTTC	CATSRDNQGLPFVEQYF
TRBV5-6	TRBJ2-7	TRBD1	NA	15	TGTGCCAGCAGCCAGGGACAGCTCTACTCCTACGAGCAGTACTTC	CASSQGQLYSYEQYF
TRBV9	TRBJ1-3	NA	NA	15	TGTGCCAGCAGCGTCTCGGAGGGCTCTGGAAACACCATATATTTT	CASSVSEGSGNTIYF
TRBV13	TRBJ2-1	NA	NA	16	TGTGCCAGCAGCCACCTGGGCGGAAGCTCCTACAATGAGCAGTTCTTC	CASSHLGGSSYNEQFF
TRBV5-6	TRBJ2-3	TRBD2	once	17	TGTGCCAGCAGCTTGGTGGCTAGCGGGAGAGGCACAGATACGCAGTATTTT	CASSLVASGRGTDTQYF
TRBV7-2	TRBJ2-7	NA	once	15	TGTGCCAGCAGCCTTAGCCCGGGCGTTAGTTACGAGCAGTACTTC	CASSLSPGVSYEQYF
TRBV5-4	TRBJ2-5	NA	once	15	TGTGCCAGCAGCCACCTAAAAAGTCAGGCGGAGACCCAGTACTTC	CASSHLKSQAETQYF
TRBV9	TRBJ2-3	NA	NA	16	TGTGCCAGCAGCGTAGCTTCAACCTCTAGCACAGATACGCAGTATTTT	CASSVASTSSTDTQYF
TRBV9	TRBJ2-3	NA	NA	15	TGTGCCAGCAGCCCCGAAGGGGGGGCTCAAGATACGCAGTATTTT	CASSPEGGAQDTQYF
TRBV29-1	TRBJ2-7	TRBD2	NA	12	TGCAGCGTCGGGGGGGATTCGTACGAGCAGTACTTC	CSVGGDSYEQYF
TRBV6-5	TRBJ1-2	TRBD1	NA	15	TGTGCCAGCAGCCTGGGACAGCTAGCTAACTATGGCTACACCTTC	CASSLGQLANYGYTF
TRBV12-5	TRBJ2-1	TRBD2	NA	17	TGTGCTAGTGGTTTAAGTGGAGCGGGAGACTCCTACAATGAGCAGTTCTTC	CASGLSGAGDSYNEQFF
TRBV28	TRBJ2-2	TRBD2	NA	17	TGTGCCAGCAGGTCCCCCGGGACTAGCGGGGTAACCGGGGAGCTGTTTTTT	CASRSPGTSGVTGELFF
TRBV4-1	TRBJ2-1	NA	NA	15	TGCGCCAGCAGCCAAGTTCACAGCTCCTACAATGAGCAGTTCTTC	CASSQVHSSYNEQFF
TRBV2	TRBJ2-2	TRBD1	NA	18	TGTGCCAGCAGTCCCTTTGAATGGACAGGGAAGGGCCCCGGGGAGCTGTTTTTT	CASSPFEWTGKGPGELFF
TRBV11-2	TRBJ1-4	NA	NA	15	TGTGCCAGCAGCTTAGACTACAGGGTGGGTGAAAAACTGTTTTTT	CASSLDYRVGEKLFF
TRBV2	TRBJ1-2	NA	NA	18	TGTGCCAGCAGTGATGACCCCCTTTCAGGGGCTATAGACTATGGCTACACCTTC	CASSDDPLSGAIDYGYTF
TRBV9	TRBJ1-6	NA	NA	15	TGTGCCAGCAGCTTAGGGGGAGGGGCTGGATCACCCCTCCACTTT	CASSLGGGAGSPLHF
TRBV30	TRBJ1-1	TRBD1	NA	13	TGTGCCGGTGACAGGGTAGTTAACACTGAAGCTTTCTTT	CAGDRVVNTEAFF
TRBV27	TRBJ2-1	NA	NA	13	TGTGCCAGCAGTCACGGGGGGCAGGTGGAGCAGTTCTTC	CASSHGGQVEQFF
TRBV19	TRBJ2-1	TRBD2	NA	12	TGTGCCAGTAGTATAGGACTAGCGCCGCAGTTCTTC	CASSIGLAPQFF
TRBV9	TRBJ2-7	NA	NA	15	TGTGCCAGCAGCGCGAGCGGTTCCCCCTCGGACGAGCAGTACTTC	CASSASGSPSDEQYF
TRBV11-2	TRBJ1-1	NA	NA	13	TGTGCCAGCAGCTTAGATTTTGCCACTGAAGCTTTCTTT	CASSLDFATEAFF
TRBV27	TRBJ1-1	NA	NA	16	TGTGCCAGCAGTTTATTCCCAGGGCCTAAGAACACTGAAGCTTTCTTT	CASSLFPGPKNTEAFF
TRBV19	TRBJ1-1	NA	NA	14	TGTGCCAGTAGTCCCGGGACCGGGTACACTGAAGCTTTCTTT	CASSPGTGYTEAFF
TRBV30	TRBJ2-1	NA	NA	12	TGTGCCTGGAGTGTACGGACAGATCAGCAGTTCTTC	CAWSVRTDQQFF
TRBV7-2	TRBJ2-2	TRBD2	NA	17	TGTGCCAGCAGCTTTGATGAGGATGCGGGGGACACCGGGGAGCTGTTTTTT	CASSFDEDAGDTGELFF
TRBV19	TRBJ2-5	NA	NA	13	TGTGCCAGTAGCTGGGGGGGCGGAGAGACCCAGTACTTC	CASSWGGGETQYF
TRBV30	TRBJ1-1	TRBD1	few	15	TGTGCCTGGAGTGTCGAGGGGGCCCGGGACACTGAAGCTTTCTTT	CAWSVEGARDTEAFF
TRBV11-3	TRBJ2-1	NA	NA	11	TGTGCCAGCAGCTTAGGCCATGAGCAGTTCTTC	CASSLGHEQFF
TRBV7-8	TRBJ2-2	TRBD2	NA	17	TGTGCCAGCAGCCAGACTAGCGGGGGGTTTAACACCGGGGAGCTGTTTTTT	CASSQTSGGFNTGELFF
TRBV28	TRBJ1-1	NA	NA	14	TGTGCCAGCAGTTTTATGGGAACGAACACTGAAGCTTTCTTT	CASSFMGTNTEAFF